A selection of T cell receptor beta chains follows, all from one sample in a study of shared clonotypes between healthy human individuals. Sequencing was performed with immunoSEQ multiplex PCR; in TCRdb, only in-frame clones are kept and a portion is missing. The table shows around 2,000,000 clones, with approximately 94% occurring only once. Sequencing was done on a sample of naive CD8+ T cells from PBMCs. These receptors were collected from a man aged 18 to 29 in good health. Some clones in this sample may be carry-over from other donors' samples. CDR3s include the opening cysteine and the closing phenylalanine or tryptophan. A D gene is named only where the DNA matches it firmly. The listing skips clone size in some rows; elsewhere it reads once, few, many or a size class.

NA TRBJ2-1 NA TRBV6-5 TGTGCCAGCAGTTACTTGGGGAACAATGAGCAGTTCTTC CASSYLGNNEQFF
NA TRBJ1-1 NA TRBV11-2 TGTGCCAGCAGCCAAATAACGGGTTTGAACACTGAAGCTTTCTTT CASSQITGLNTEAFF
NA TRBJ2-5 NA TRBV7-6 TGTGCCAGCAGCTTAGCGAGGAGGACTCAAGAGACCCAGTACTTC CASSLARRTQETQYF
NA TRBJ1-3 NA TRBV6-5 TGTGCCAGCAGTGGGGACGGAGACTCTGGAAACACCATATATTTT CASSGDGDSGNTIYF
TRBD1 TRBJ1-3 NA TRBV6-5 TGTGCCAGCACTCCGACAGGGCCTGGAAACACCATATATTTT CASTPTGPGNTIYF
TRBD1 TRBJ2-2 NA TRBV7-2 TGTGCCAGCAGCTCGTTCCACAGGGGCTCCGCCGGGGAGCTGTTTTTT CASSSFHRGSAGELFF
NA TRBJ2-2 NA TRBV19 TGTGCCAGTAGTGATCGAATCACCGGGGAGCTGTTTTTT CASSDRITGELFF
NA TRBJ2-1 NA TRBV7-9 TGTGCCAGCACCCCGAACAATGAGCAGTTCTTC CASTPNNEQFF
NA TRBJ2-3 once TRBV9 TGTGCCAGCAGCGATCTAGATACGCAGTATTTT CASSDLDTQYF
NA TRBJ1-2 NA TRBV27 TGTGCCTCCAGAAGATCAGAACTGTATGGCTACACCTTC CASRRSELYGYTF
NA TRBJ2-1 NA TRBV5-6 TGTGCCAGCAGCTTTGTGGGCCATGAGCAGTTCTTC CASSFVGHEQFF
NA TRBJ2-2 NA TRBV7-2 TGTGCCAGCAGCTCCCAACGGTCCCTCTACACCGGGGAGCTGTTTTTT CASSSQRSLYTGELFF
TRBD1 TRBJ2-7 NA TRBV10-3 TGTGCCATCAGTGGGACTCGGGACAGATACGAGCAGTACTTC CAISGTRDRYEQYF